This T cell receptor (beta chain) was sequenced for a study of blood T cell repertoires in COVID-19. In this sample, this clone turned up once. The method was immunoSEQ multiplex PCR; TCRdb's version includes in-frame clones alone and lacks a portion of them. This table holds about 200,000 clones, roughly 82% found once. CDR1 and CDR2 (germline): MNHEY, SVGAGI. The CDR3 covers 15 residues. V was clipped by 7 bases and J by 1 base; unmatched bases: 8. The V and J genes are TRBV6-5 and TRBJ2-3; 7 bases match TRBD2. Material: PBMCs or T cells enriched from blood (not recorded which). This clonotype was sampled from a woman aged 55-70 years with acute COVID-19. The CDR3 sequence: CASNWGRDGTDTQYF. The CDR3 nucleotides are TGTGCCAGCAACTGGGGGAGGGATGGCACAGATACGCAGTATTTT.